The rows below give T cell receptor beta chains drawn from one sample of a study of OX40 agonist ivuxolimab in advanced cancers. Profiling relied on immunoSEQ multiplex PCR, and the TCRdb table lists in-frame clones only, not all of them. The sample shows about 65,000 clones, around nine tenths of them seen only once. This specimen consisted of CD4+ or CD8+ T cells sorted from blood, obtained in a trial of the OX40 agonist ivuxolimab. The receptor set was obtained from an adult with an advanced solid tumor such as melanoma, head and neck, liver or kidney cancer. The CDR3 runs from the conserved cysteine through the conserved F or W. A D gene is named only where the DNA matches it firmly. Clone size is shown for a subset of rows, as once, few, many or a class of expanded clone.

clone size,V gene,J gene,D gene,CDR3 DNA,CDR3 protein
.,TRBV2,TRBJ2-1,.,TGTGCCAGCAACGGGCTAGCAGTGGAAAATGAGCAGTTCTTC,CASNGLAVENEQFF
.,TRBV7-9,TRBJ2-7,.,TGTGCCAGCAGCCGCTTGGGCCAAAAATCCTACGAGCAGTACTTC,CASSRLGQKSYEQYF
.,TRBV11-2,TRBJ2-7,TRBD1,TGTGCCAGCAGCCGTGAGAGGACAGGGAGGTCCTACGAGCAGTACTTC,CASSRERTGRSYEQYF
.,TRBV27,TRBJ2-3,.,TGTGCCAGCAGTTTACGGGGGAAGCCCGATACGCAGTATTTT,CASSLRGKPDTQYF
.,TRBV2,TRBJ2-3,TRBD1,TGTGCCAGCAGGGTACAGGGGGCGCTAAATACGCAGTATTTT,CASRVQGALNTQYF
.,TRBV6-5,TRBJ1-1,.,TGTGCCAGCAGAAATACAGGGCACACTGAAGCTTTCTTT,CASRNTGHTEAFF
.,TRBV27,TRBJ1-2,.,TGTGCCAGCAGCCCCTTTCGCAGGGCCGAAGGGGGCTACACCTTC,CASSPFRRAEGGYTF
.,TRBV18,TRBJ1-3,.,TGTGCCAGCTCACCAGGGACCAGGATGGGAAACACCATATATTTT,CASSPGTRMGNTIYF
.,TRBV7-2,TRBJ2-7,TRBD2,TGTGCCAGCAGCACTAGCGGGGGGTTTTTCTACGAGCAGTACTTC,CASSTSGGFFYEQYF
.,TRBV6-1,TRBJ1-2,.,TGTGCCAGCAGTGACTATGGCTACACCTTC,CASSDYGYTF
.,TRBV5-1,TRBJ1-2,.,TGCGCCAGCAGGGAATCTGACTATGGCTACACCTTC,CASRESDYGYTF
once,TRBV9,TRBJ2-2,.,TGTGCCAGCAGCGTAGGCCTTGGCAGGGACACCGGGGAGCTGTTTTTT,CASSVGLGRDTGELFF
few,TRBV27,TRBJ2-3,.,TGTGCCAGCAAAGAAGGCAGGGCAGGCACAGATACGCAGTATTTT,CASKEGRAGTDTQYF
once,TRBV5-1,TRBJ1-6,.,TGCGCCAGCAGCTCCGGGACACCAAATTCACCCCTCCACTTT,CASSSGTPNSPLHF
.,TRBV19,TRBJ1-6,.,TGTGCCAGTAGTAACCGGGACACTAATTCACCCCTCCACTTT,CASSNRDTNSPLHF
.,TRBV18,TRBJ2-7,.,TGTGCCAGCTCACCGCCGGGGAATTTTTACGAGCAGTACTTC,CASSPPGNFYEQYF
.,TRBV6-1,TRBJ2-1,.,TGTGCCAGCAGTGTTATGGAGACTGAGCAGTTCTTC,CASSVMETEQFF
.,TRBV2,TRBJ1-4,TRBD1,TGTGCCAGCAGCCGGGACAGCACATCGAATGAAAAACTGTTTTTT,CASSRDSTSNEKLFF
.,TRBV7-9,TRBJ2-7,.,TGTGCCAGCAGCTTACAGGGAACCTACGAGCAGTACTTC,CASSLQGTYEQYF
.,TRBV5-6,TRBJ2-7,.,TGTGCCAGCAGCTTGGGATGGGGGAGCTCCTACGAGCAGTACTTC,CASSLGWGSSYEQYF
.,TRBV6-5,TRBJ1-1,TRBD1,TGTGCCAGCAGTTATCAGGGGGCAAGCACTGAAGCTTTCTTT,CASSYQGASTEAFF
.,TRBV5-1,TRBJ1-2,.,TGCGCCAGCAGCTGGGACGGGGACTATGGCTACACCTTC,CASSWDGDYGYTF
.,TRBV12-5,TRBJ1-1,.,TGTGCTAGTGGTTTGGCAGTGACCGAAGCTTTCTTT,CASGLAVTEAFF
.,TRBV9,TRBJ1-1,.,TGTGCCAGCAGCGCGGGCCGGGGCACTGAAGCTTTCTTT,CASSAGRGTEAFF
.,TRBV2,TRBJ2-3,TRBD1,TGTGCCAGCACCCTGGACAGGGCAGATACGCAGTATTTT,CASTLDRADTQYF
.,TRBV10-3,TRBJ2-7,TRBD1,TGTGCCACCGGGACAGGGAACTACGAGCAGTACTTC,CATGTGNYEQYF
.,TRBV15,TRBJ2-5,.,TGTGCCACCAGCATTCGACAGCAAGAGACCCAGTACTTC,CATSIRQQETQYF
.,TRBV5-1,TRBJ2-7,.,TGTGCCAGCAGCTTCAGCTACGAGCAGTACTTC,CASSFSYEQYF
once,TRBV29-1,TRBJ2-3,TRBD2,TGCAGCGTTGGCGGGGGGGACACAGATACGCAGTATTTT,CSVGGGDTDTQYF
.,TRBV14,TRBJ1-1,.,TGTGCCAGCAGCCAAGATGGGAGGGGCACTGAAGCTTTCTTT,CASSQDGRGTEAFF
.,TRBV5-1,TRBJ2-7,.,TGCGCCAGCAGGACTACAGGGACCTCCTACGAGCAGTACTTC,CASRTTGTSYEQYF
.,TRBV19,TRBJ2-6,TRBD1,TGTGCCAGTAGCTCGGGACAGGGGGTCTCTGGGGCCAACGTCCTGACTTTC,CASSSGQGVSGANVLTF
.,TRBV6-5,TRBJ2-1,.,TGTGCCAGCAGTTCGGGGAGAGCGGGACAATACAATGAGCAGTTCTTC,CASSSGRAGQYNEQFF
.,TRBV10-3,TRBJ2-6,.,TGTGCCATCAGTAGTGCACAACGCTCTGGGGCCAACGTCCTGACTTTC,CAISSAQRSGANVLTF
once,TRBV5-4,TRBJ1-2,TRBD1,TGTGCCAGCAGCCAAACCGAAACAGGGACAGTGGGCTACACCTTC,CASSQTETGTVGYTF
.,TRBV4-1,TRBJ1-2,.,TGCGCCAGCAGCCAAGCGCCAGGGGATCGTAACTATGGCTACACCTTC,CASSQAPGDRNYGYTF
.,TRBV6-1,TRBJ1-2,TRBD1,TGTGCCAGCAGTTATGACAGGGGTAATGGCTACACCTTC,CASSYDRGNGYTF
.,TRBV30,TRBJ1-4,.,TGTGCCTGGAGGGATGGGACCCTAGGGCAAAAACTGTTTTTT,CAWRDGTLGQKLFF
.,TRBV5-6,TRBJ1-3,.,TGTGCCAGCAGCTTGGGAAGAATAGGAAACACCATATATTTT,CASSLGRIGNTIYF
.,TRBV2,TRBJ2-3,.,TGTGCCAGCAGTGTGGTAAGGGGAGATACGCAGTATTTT,CASSVVRGDTQYF
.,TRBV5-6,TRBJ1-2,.,TGTGCCAGCAGCTTGCGCGGGACGTTCTATGGCTACACCTTC,CASSLRGTFYGYTF
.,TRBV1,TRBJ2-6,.,TGCACCAGCAGGTGTTGTGCACAAAGTCGGGCCAACGTCCTGACTTTC,CTSRCCAQSRANVLTF
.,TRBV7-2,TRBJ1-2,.,TGTGCCAGCAGGCCAGCAGCTGGCTATGGCTACACCTTC,CASRPAAGYGYTF
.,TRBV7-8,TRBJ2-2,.,TGTGCCAGCAGCGAGCGGCGGGGTGGCGGGGAGCTGTTTTTT,CASSERRGGGELFF
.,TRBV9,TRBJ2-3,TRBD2,TGTGCCAGCACCGGACTAGTGACAGATACGCAGTATTTT,CASTGLVTDTQYF